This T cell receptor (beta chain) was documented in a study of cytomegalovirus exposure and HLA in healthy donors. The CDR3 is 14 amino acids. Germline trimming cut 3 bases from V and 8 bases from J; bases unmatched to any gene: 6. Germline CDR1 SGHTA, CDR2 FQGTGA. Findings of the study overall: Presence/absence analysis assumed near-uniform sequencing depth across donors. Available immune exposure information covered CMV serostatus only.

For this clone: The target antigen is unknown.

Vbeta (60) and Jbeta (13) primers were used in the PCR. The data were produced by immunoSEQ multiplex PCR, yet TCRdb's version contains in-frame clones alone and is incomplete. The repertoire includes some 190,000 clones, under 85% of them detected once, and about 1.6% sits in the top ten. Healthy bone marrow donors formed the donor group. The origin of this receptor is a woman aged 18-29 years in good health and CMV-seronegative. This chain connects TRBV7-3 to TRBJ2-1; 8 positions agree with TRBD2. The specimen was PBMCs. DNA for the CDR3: TGTGCCAGCAGCTTCGCGGGGGGCCAGGATGAGCAGTTCTTC. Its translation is CASSFAGGQDEQFF.